This T cell receptor (beta chain) was found in a study of PD-1 blockade in classical Hodgkin lymphoma. Study information: Treatment was intravenous nivolumab, 3 mg/kg every 2 weeks, until progression. Study conclusions and caveats: Baseline diversity resembling that of newly diagnosed patients was seen in complete responders. Significant TCR diversity gains by C4D1 occurred in CD4+ but not CD8+ cells. Exclusion applied to patients who initiated nivolumab less than 1 year following ASCT.

There was relapse after autologous stem cell transplantation in every patient, and there was variation in brentuximab vedotin exposure. Sequenced by immunoSEQ multiplex PCR; TCRdb stores in-frame clones only, minus some. The sample lists about 90,000 clones, about 90% occurring once. This clone was detected only a few times. Its antigen remains unknown. Germline V gives CDR1 SGHNT, CDR2 YYREEE (reference sequence). With 3 bases removed from V and 7 bases from J, the gap between germline ends came to 19 bases. This CDR3 is 15 amino acids long. The clonotype comes from a human donor with classical Hodgkin lymphoma. The sample was peripheral blood mononuclear cells (PBMCs), taken before the second cycle of nivolumab. The gene calls are TRBV5-4 and TRBJ2-5, with no clear D. In DNA, the CDR3 is TGTGCCAGCAGCTCCGCTGGGAAGCCTGGCGGGACCCAGTACTTC. Translated: CASSSAGKPGGTQYF. Drawing the rest from reference TRBV5-4 and TRBJ2-5, the complete variable domain is ETGVTQSPTHLIKTRGQQVTLRCSSQSGHNTVSWYQQALGQGPQFIFQYYREEENGRGNFPPRFSGLQFPNYSSELNVNALELDDSALYLCASSSAGKPGGTQYFGPGTRLLVL.